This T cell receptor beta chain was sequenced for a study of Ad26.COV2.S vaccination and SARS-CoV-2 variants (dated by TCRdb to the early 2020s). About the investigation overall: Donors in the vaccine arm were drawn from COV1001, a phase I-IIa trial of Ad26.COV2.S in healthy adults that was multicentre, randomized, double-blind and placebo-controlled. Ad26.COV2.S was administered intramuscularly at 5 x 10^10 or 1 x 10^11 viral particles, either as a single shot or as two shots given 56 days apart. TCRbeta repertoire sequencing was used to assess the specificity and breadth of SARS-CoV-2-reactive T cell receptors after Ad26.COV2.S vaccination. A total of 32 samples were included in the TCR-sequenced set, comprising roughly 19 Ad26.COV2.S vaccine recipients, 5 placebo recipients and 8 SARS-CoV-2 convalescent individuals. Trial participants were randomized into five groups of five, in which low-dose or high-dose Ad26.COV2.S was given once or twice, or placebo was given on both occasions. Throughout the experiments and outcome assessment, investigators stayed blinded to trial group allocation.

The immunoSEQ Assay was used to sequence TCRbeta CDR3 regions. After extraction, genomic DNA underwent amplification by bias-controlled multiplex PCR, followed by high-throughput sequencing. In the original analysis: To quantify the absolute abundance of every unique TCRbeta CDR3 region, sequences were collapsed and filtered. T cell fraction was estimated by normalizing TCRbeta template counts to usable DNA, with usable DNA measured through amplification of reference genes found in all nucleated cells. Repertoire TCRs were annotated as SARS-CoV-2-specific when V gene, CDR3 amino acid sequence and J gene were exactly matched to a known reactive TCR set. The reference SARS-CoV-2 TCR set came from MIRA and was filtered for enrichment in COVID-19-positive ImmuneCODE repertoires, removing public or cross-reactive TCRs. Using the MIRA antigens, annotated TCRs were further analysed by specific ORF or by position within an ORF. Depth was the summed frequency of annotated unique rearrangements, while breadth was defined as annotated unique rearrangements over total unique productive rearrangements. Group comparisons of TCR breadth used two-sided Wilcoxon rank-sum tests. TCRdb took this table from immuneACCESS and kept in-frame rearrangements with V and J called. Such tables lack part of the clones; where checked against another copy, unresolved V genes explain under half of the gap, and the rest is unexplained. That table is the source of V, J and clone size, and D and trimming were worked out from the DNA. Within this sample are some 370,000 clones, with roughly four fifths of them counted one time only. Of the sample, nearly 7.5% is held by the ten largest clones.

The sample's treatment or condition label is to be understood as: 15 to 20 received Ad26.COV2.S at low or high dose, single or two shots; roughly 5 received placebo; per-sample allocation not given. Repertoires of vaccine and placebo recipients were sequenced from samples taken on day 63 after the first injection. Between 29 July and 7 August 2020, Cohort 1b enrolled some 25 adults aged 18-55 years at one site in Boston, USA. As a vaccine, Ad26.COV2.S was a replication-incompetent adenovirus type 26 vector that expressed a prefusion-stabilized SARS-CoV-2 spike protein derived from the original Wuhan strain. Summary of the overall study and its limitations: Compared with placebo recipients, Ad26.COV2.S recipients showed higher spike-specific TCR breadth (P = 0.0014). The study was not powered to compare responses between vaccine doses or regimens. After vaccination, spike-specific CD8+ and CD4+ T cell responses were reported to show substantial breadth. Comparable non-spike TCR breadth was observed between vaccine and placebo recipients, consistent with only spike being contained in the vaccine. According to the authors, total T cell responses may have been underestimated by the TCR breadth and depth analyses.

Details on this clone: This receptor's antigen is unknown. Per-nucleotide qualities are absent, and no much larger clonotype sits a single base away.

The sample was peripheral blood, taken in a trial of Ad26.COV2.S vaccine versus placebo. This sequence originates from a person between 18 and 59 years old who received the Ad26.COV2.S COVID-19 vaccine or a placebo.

The CDR3: CASSNGFEVQETQYF. The DNA sequence reads TGTGCCAGTAGTAACGGGTTTGAGGTCCAAGAGACCCAGTACTTC. Here the chain combines TRBV19 and TRBJ2-5, with the D gene too uncertain to name. At the junction V is shortened by 4 bases and J by 1 base, with 13 bases in between. CDR3 length: 15 amino acids, cysteine to phenylalanine. Solely the CDR3 DNA is kept, with 45 bases framed from the first base. CDR1 and CDR2 were assigned from the germline V gene (reference sequence) as LNHDA and SQIVND.